The clone carrying this TCR beta chain appeared once. This entry comes from a study of blood T cell repertoires in COVID-19. Study-wide background: The samples span acute and convalescent COVID-19 from the United States, Italy and Spain. T cells, B-cell-depleted T cells, or PBMCs supplied cDNA or gDNA.

Germline V gene sequence: CDR1 SGHRS, CDR2 YFSETQ. The CDR3 covers 15 residues. V gave up 0 bases and J gave up 9 bases, with 16 bases separating them. Per the study methods: Estimated nucleated cell counts came from reference gene primer amplification. Clones were read by immunoSEQ multiplex PCR, and TCRdb kept only the in-frame ones, dropping some. That table supplies the V and J calls and clone size; D and trimming were determined from the DNA. The profile shows 200,000 to 250,000 clones, approximately 81% of them singletons. The V and J genes are TRBV5-1 and TRBJ2-1; possibly TRBD1 for D (5 bases). The TCR comes from a man aged 50 to 60 who had recovered from COVID-19. Input material: peripheral blood. The CDR3 loop is CASSLVGQGRAEQFF. CDR3 DNA sequence: TGCGCCAGCAGCTTGGTTGGGCAGGGAAGGGCTGAGCAGTTCTTC. Drawing the rest from reference TRBV5-1 and TRBJ2-1, the complete variable domain is KAGVTQTPRYLIKTRGQQVTLSCSPISGHRSVSWYQQTPGQGLQFLFEYFSETQRNKGNFPGRFSGRQFSNSRSEMNVSTLELGDSALYLCASSLVGQGRAEQFFGPGTRLTVL.